The rows below give T cell receptor beta chains drawn from one sample of a study of blood T cell repertoires in COVID-19. Generated by immunoSEQ multiplex PCR, the TCRdb table keeps only in-frame clones and is missing some. The table includes over 200,000 clones, 80% to 90% detected once. The sequenced sample consisted of peripheral blood. These receptors all stem from a man younger than 45 with COVID-19, enrolled during active disease. The CDR3 runs from the conserved cysteine through the conserved F or W. The D gene is left open where the match is weak. Clone size is given for some rows only: seen once, a few or many times, or a class if the clone is expanded.

CDR3: CSVGLALGYDEQFF
DNA: TGCAGCGTTGGACTAGCCCTAGGGTACGATGAGCAGTTCTTC
V: TRBV29-1
size: few
J: TRBJ2-1
D: TRBD2

CDR3: CATSDNDRRMNTEAFF
DNA: TGTGCCACCAGTGATAATGACAGGAGAATGAACACTGAAGCTTTCTTT
V: TRBV24-1
size: .
J: TRBJ1-1
D: .

CDR3: CASSSRQGVYEQYF
DNA: TGTGCCAGCAGTTCCCGACAGGGGGTCTACGAGCAGTACTTC
V: TRBV27
size: .
J: TRBJ2-7
D: TRBD1

CDR3: CASRAEGSPLHF
DNA: TGTGCCAGCAGAGCAGAGGGTTCACCCCTCCACTTT
V: TRBV2
size: .
J: TRBJ1-6
D: .

CDR3: CASSWTSGRYNEQFF
DNA: TGTGCCAGCAGCTGGACTAGCGGGAGGTACAATGAGCAGTTCTTC
V: TRBV11-2
size: .
J: TRBJ2-1
D: TRBD2

CDR3: CASSQEGKLFF
DNA: TGCGCCAGCAGTCAAGAGGGAAAACTGTTTTTT
V: TRBV23-1
size: .
J: TRBJ1-4
D: .

CDR3: CASSLPHGELFF
DNA: TGTGCCAGCTCGCTACCCCACGGGGAGCTGTTTTTT
V: TRBV18
size: few
J: TRBJ2-2
D: .

CDR3: CSVERAGVAEQFF
DNA: TGCAGCGTTGAACGAGCGGGAGTGGCTGAGCAGTTCTTC
V: TRBV29-1
size: once
J: TRBJ2-1
D: TRBD2

CDR3: CASRPPGANTYGYTF
DNA: TGTGCCAGTAGACCCCCAGGGGCGAACACCTATGGCTACACCTTC
V: TRBV19
size: .
J: TRBJ1-2
D: .

CDR3: CASSLISIGTDTQYF
DNA: TGTGCCAGCAGCTTAATTAGCATTGGAACAGATACGCAGTATTTT
V: TRBV11-1
size: .
J: TRBJ2-3
D: .

CDR3: CSVEEGLGNQPQHF
DNA: TGCAGCGTTGAGGAGGGGTTGGGCAATCAGCCCCAGCATTTT
V: TRBV29-1
size: .
J: TRBJ1-5
D: .

CDR3: CASSVYRGDGGELFF
DNA: TGTGCCAGCAGCGTATACAGGGGGGATGGCGGGGAGCTGTTTTTT
V: TRBV7-6
size: .
J: TRBJ2-2
D: TRBD1

CDR3: CASSPIITGSIGDEQFF
DNA: TGTGCCAGCAGTCCTATTATTACAGGGAGTATAGGGGATGAGCAGTTCTTC
V: TRBV2
size: .
J: TRBJ2-1
D: .

CDR3: CASSGQTFLGYTF
DNA: TGTGCCAGCTCTGGACAAACCTTCCTTGGCTACACCTTC
V: TRBV3-1/TRBV3-2
size: .
J: TRBJ1-2
D: .

CDR3: CASSIILGLAGGEQYF
DNA: TGCGCCAGCAGCATTATCCTGGGACTAGCGGGAGGGGAGCAGTACTTC
V: TRBV5-1
size: .
J: TRBJ2-7
D: TRBD2

CDR3: CASSPSPGQGPRSQYF
DNA: TGTGCCAGCTCTCCAAGTCCGGGACAGGGGCCCAGGTCGCAGTACTTC
V: TRBV18
size: .
J: TRBJ2-7
D: TRBD1

CDR3: CASSLEQGHYGYTF
DNA: TGTGCCAGCAGCTTAGAACAGGGGCACTATGGCTACACCTTC
V: TRBV11-2
size: .
J: TRBJ1-2
D: TRBD1

CDR3: CASSGQGNTEAFF
DNA: TGTGCCAGTAGTGGACAGGGGAACACTGAAGCTTTCTTT
V: TRBV19
size: .
J: TRBJ1-1
D: TRBD1

CDR3: CASSLQGASTDTQYF
DNA: TGCGCCAGCAGCTTACAGGGGGCGAGCACAGATACGCAGTATTTT
V: TRBV5-1
size: .
J: TRBJ2-3
D: TRBD1

CDR3: CASMGRLNTGELFF
DNA: TGTGCCAGCATGGGGCGGCTAAACACCGGGGAGCTGTTTTTT
V: TRBV6-5
size: .
J: TRBJ2-2
D: .

CDR3: CASSFFSPTSQGGGLNTEAFF
DNA: TGTGCCAGCAGTTTTTTCTCGCCCACATCACAGGGGGGGGGACTGAACACTGAAGCTTTCTTT
V: TRBV27
size: .
J: TRBJ1-1
D: TRBD1

CDR3: CSVAAGATYEQYF
DNA: TGCAGCGTTGCTGCAGGGGCGACCTACGAGCAGTACTTC
V: TRBV29-1
size: .
J: TRBJ2-7
D: .

CDR3: CASSVSGRAHNEQFF
DNA: TGTGCCAGCAGCGTGAGCGGGAGGGCCCACAATGAGCAGTTCTTC
V: TRBV11-3
size: .
J: TRBJ2-1
D: TRBD2

CDR3: CASGKDTLLNQPQHF
DNA: TGTGCCAGCGGCAAAGACACACTTTTGAATCAGCCCCAGCATTTT
V: TRBV27
size: once
J: TRBJ1-5
D: .

CDR3: CASSLKGTSGYNEQFF
DNA: TGTGCCAGCAGCTTAAAAGGGACTAGCGGATACAATGAGCAGTTCTTC
V: TRBV7-3
size: .
J: TRBJ2-1
D: TRBD2

CDR3: CASSYFGGRIETQYF
DNA: TGTGCCAGCAGTTACTTTGGGGGGAGGATTGAGACCCAGTACTTC
V: TRBV6-2/TRBV6-3
size: once
J: TRBJ2-5
D: .

CDR3: CASSPRGLSGSGEQYF
DNA: TGTGCCAGCAGTCCCCGAGGTCTTAGCGGGAGTGGCGAGCAGTACTTC
V: TRBV6-2/TRBV6-3
size: .
J: TRBJ2-7
D: TRBD2

CDR3: CASSQDPSGSTDTQYF
DNA: TGCGCCAGCAGCCAAGATCCTAGCGGGAGCACAGATACGCAGTATTTT
V: TRBV4-3
size: .
J: TRBJ2-3
D: TRBD2